This T cell receptor beta chain was captured in a study of blood T cell repertoires in COVID-19. About the research overall: Whether acute or convalescent, the COVID-19 samples came from the United States, Italy and Spain. Sources were T cells, B-cell-depleted T cells, or PBMCs; the material itself was cDNA or gDNA.

Authors' data handling: From reference gene primer amplification, estimates of nucleated cell counts were derived. TCRdb's table, derived via immunoSEQ multiplex PCR, lists solely in-frame clones and lacks some. The DNA was the basis for D and trimming; V, J and clone size are from that table. Of 380,000 or so clones in the sample, roughly 86% were seen once. Participants spanned ages 18 to 89 years and resided in about two dozen US areas. CDR3 length: 14 residues. Germline CDR1 and CDR2: ENHRY and SYGVKD. Trimming removed 1 base from V and 5 bases from J, with 11 bases in between. This chain connects TRBV10-3 to TRBJ1-1; weak D call: TRBD1 (5 bases). Sequences were obtained from PBMCs or T cells enriched from blood (not recorded which). This TCR came from a woman in her 40s with acute COVID-19. DNA of the CDR3: TGTGCCATCAGTGAGTGGCAGGGTGGTACTGAAGCTTTCTTT. Translation: CAISEWQGGTEAFF.